This note documents a single T cell receptor beta chain sequence. This sample stems from a study of blood T cell repertoires in COVID-19. Study-level background: Acute and convalescent COVID-19 samples came from the United States, Italy and Spain.

V lost 2 bases, J lost 4 bases, and 4 bases stayed unmatched. CDR3 length: 14 amino acids. CDR1 and CDR2 (germline): SGDLS, YYNGEE. Libraries were prepared by immunoSEQ multiplex PCR; TCRdb keeps only in-frame clonotypes and omits some of them. There are approximately 44,000 clones in the sample; under 85% occur only once, and about 30% lies in the top ten. The chain links TRBV9 to TRBJ1-2; 8 bases fit TRBD1. The receptor was isolated from a woman older than 75 with acute or convalescent COVID-19. Sequencing input: peripheral blood. The CDR3 is CASSVGTGGYGYTF. The DNA for the CDR3 is TGTGCCAGCAGCGTCGGGACAGGAGGCTATGGCTACACCTTC.